The 21 T cell receptor beta chains below all came from one sample that was sequenced in a study of shared clonotypes between healthy human individuals. Assay: immunoSEQ multiplex PCR; the TCRdb copy retains only in-frame clones and omits some. The data contain approximately 940,000 clones, approximately 80% of them singletons. Sequenced sample: memory CD4+ T cells sorted from blood. Regarding subset: CD45RA-negative fraction. Receptor source: a man between 18 and 29 years old in good health.

V is TRBV7-9 and J is TRBJ2-1; D not resolved. The CDR3 extends over 13 amino acids. V was shortened by 5 bases and J by 6 bases, with 11 bases between the two germline ends. Germline V gene lookup returns CDR1 SEHNR and CDR2 FQNEAQ (reference sequence). This CDR3 is CASSLGLGNEQFF. CDR3 nucleotide sequence: TGTGCCAGCAGCCTAGGGCTAGGCAATGAGCAGTTCTTC.

The chain joins TRBV5-1 to TRBJ1-1, with D perhaps TRBD1 (5 bases). Germline CDR1 and CDR2: SGHRS and YFSETQ. This CDR3 comprises 13 residues. Trimming removed 4 bases at V and 7 bases at J, with 14 bases between. DNA for the CDR3: TGCGCCAGCAGCGCTACAGGTGACTATGAAGCTTTCTTT. Translated: CASSATGDYEAFF.

The chain combines TRBV7-3 with TRBJ2-3; TRBD2 matches at 7 bases. With 4 bases clipped from V and 4 bases from J, the junction kept 5 bases outside the gene matches. Looked up from germline, CDR1 is SGHTA and CDR2 is FQGTGA. The length of the CDR3 is 14 residues. The DNA of the CDR3 is TGTGCCAGCAGCTCCGCGGCGGGGGCAGATACGCAGTATTTT. Protein sequence: CASSSAAGADTQYF.

This chain connects TRBV27 to TRBJ2-1; D might be TRBD1 (5 bases). The CDR3 has 13 amino acids. CDR1 and CDR2 (germline): MNHEY, SMNVEV (reference sequence). V was shortened by 4 bases and J by 9 bases, with 13 bases between the two germline ends. The CDR3 DNA sequence: TGTGCCAGCAGTTCCCGACAGTCGCCTGAGCAGTTCTTC. Protein product: CASSSRQSPEQFF.

The genes are TRBV7-2 and TRBJ2-4, with 9 bases fitting TRBD2. J gave up 8 bases and V 5 bases, and 10 bases lay outside the gene matches. The V gene's germline CDR1 is SGHTA and CDR2 FQGNSA. This CDR3 is 15 amino acids long. CDR3 sequence reads: CASSPASGTRDIQYF. CDR3 nucleotide sequence: TGTGCCAGCAGCCCTGCTAGCGGGACGAGGGACATTCAGTACTTC.

The chain employs TRBV19 and TRBJ2-6; D possibly corresponds to TRBD2 (6 bases). The CDR3 is 16 residues long. V shed 7 bases and J shed 2 bases, with 15 bases lying between them. Germline lookup yields CDR1 LNHDA and CDR2 SQIVND (reference sequence). Here the CDR3 reads CASTGLWEAGANVLTF. The CDR3 DNA reads as TGTGCCAGTACTGGGTTGTGGGAGGCTGGGGCCAACGTCCTGACTTTC.

The chain recombines TRBV10-3 with TRBJ1-5, with D tentatively TRBD1 (6 bases). This CDR3 has 15 amino acids. Trimming removed 2 bases at V and 1 base at J, with 9 bases between. CDR1 ENHRY and CDR2 SYGVKD come from the germline V gene. In DNA, the CDR3 is TGTGCCATCAGTGAGGCGGACAGCAGCAATCAGCCCCAGCATTTT. Protein sequence: CAISEADSSNQPQHF.

The chain couples TRBV7-9 to TRBJ2-4, with TRBD1 as a possible D gene (5 bases). The CDR3 totals 16 residues. Germline assignment: CDR1 SEHNR and CDR2 FQNEAQ (reference sequence). V dropped 5 bases and J dropped 1 base, with 15 bases sitting between them. CDR3 region: CASSQNMGRAKNIQYF. CDR3 bases: TGTGCCAGCAGCCAGAACATGGGGCGGGCCAAAAACATTCAGTACTTC.

The rearrangement uses TRBV11-2 and TRBJ2-3, with 13 bases lining up with TRBD2. V shed 4 bases, J shed 2 bases, and the junction held 6 bases outside the gene matches. CDR3 length equals 17 residues. CDR1 is SGHAT, CDR2 FQNNGV, per germline. The CDR3 bases are TGTGCCAGCAGCTCCCTTGGGACTAGCGGGGTCACAGATACGCAGTATTTT. It encodes CASSSLGTSGVTDTQYF.

This clone was seen just once. The J gene is TRBJ1-1, the V gene TRBV6-6; no clear D. The germline V and J ends were trimmed by 9 bases and 11 bases, with 16 bases remaining between them. Per the germline V gene, CDR1 is MNHNY and CDR2 is SVGAGI (reference sequence). The CDR3 runs 11 residues. CDR3 protein: CASQPGTGAFF. As DNA, the CDR3 is TGTGCCAGTCAACCAGGCACGGGGGCTTTCTTT.

Only a few counts were recorded for this clone. The chain joins TRBV5-6 to TRBJ1-4, with a possible D match to TRBD1 (5 bases). The germline CDR1 and CDR2 sequences are SGHDT and YYEEEE. The CDR3 contains 14 residues. V was pared by 3 bases and J by 8 bases, with 14 bases between. CDR3: CASSSGTRGEKLFF. CDR3 nucleotide sequence: TGTGCCAGCAGCTCCGGGACCAGAGGGGAAAAACTGTTTTTT. The whole variable domain, filled in from reference TRBV5-6 and TRBJ1-4, reads DAGVTQSPTHLIKTRGQQVTLRCSPKSGHDTVSWYQQALGQGPQFIFQYYEEEERQRGNFPDRFSGHQFPNYSSELNVNALLLGDSALYLCASSSGTRGEKLFFGSGTQLSVL.

This clone appeared a few times. Other DNA sequences of this sample code for an identical CDR3. The genes are TRBV5-1 and TRBJ2-5; D uncertain. Trimming took off 1 base at V and 4 bases at J, with 2 bases between the two ends. This CDR3 is 11 amino acids long. Germline loops: CDR1 SGHRS, CDR2 YFSETQ. CDR3 protein: CASSLRETQYF. For the CDR3, the DNA is TGCGCCAGCAGCTTGAGAGAGACCCAGTACTTC. Supplemented by reference TRBV5-1 and TRBJ2-5, the full variable domain reads KAGVTQTPRYLIKTRGQQVTLSCSPISGHRSVSWYQQTPGQGLQFLFEYFSETQRNKGNFPGRFSGRQFSNSRSEMNVSTLELGDSALYLCASSLRETQYFGPGTRLLVL.

This chain joins TRBV27 and TRBJ1-5; TRBD1 is a possible D gene (5 bases). The CDR3 sequence is 11 residues long. Trimming removed 7 bases from V and 11 bases from J, with 12 bases in between. Germline CDR1 is MNHEY and CDR2 is SMNVEV (reference sequence). The CDR3: CASTWGGTQHF. CDR3 nucleotide sequence: TGTGCCAGCACCTGGGGGGGGACCCAGCATTTT.

The chain links TRBV29-1 to TRBJ2-1; D perhaps matches TRBD2 (8 bases). V was clipped by 7 bases and J by 2 bases, with 27 bases between them. The CDR3 is made up of 18 amino acids. Germline-derived CDR1 and CDR2 are SQVTM and ANQGSEA. CDR3 nucleotide sequence: TGCAGCGCCCAGCGGGGGCAGGGGGGCCTTGGCCCCTACAATGAGCAGTTCTTC. Translating it yields CSAQRGQGGLGPYNEQFF.

The chain's CDR3 is CASSYENTGNTIYF. CDR3 sequence (DNA): TGTGCCAGCAGTTATGAAAATACTGGAAACACCATATATTTT. The chain uses TRBV6-6 and TRBJ1-3; D is ambiguous. V gave up 3 bases and J gave up 2 bases, with 8 bases separating them. This CDR3 has 14 residues. Per the germline V gene, CDR1 is MNHNY and CDR2 is SVGAGI (reference sequence).

In DNA form, the CDR3 reads TGCGCCAGCAGCTTGGTTGGAGAGGTATCTAGCACAGATACGCAGTATTTT. The encoded protein is CASSLVGEVSSTDTQYF. The chain employs TRBV5-1 and TRBJ2-3; D unclear. V lost 0 bases to trimming and J lost 0 bases, with 14 bases between them. This CDR3 has 17 amino acids. Germline V gene lookup returns CDR1 SGHRS and CDR2 YFSETQ.

This chain links TRBV30 with TRBJ2-3, with D possibly TRBD1 on 5 matching bases. The CDR3 consists of 13 residues. Germline V lookup: CDR1 GTSNPN, CDR2 SVGIG (reference sequence). Deletions cut 1 base from V and 10 bases from J, with 15 bases between. The CDR3 nucleotides read TGTGCCTGGAGTGACCCAGGGCGTGTTGCGCAGTATTTT. Translation: CAWSDPGRVAQYF.

The V gene is TRBV19, the J gene TRBJ2-7, with a weak D call TRBD2 (6 bases). CDR1 LNHDA and CDR2 SQIVND come from the germline V gene (reference sequence). The CDR3 covers 14 residues. The germline V and J ends were trimmed by 3 bases and 2 bases, with 11 bases remaining between them. CDR3 DNA sequence: TGTGCCAGTAGTATCGGCGGGGCTACCTACGAGCAGTACTTC. This encodes CASSIGGATYEQYF.

The CDR3 region is CAMVEGTEAFF. The CDR3 bases are TGTGCCATGGTGGAGGGAACTGAAGCTTTCTTT. The chain recombines TRBV10-3 with TRBJ1-1, with D hard to call. The germline V gene has CDR1 ENHRY and CDR2 SYGVKD. This CDR3 contains 11 residues. V lost 9 bases and J 5 bases, leaving 10 bases between the germline ends.

This sequence joins TRBV19 and TRBJ1-1; D is perhaps TRBD1 (5 bases). The V gene lost 3 bases and the J gene lost 0 bases, with 14 bases spanning the gap. The CDR3 is 16 residues long. Germline V gives CDR1 LNHDA, CDR2 SQIVND (reference sequence). The CDR3 DNA is TGTGCCAGTAGTATCCTCCGACAGAGAATGAACACTGAAGCTTTCTTT. Its translation: CASSILRQRMNTEAFF.

The chain joins TRBV10-3 to TRBJ2-7; D uncertain. V dropped 8 bases and J dropped 0 bases, with 11 bases sitting between them. CDR1 and CDR2 (germline): ENHRY, SYGVKD. CDR3 length: 13 residues. The CDR3 DNA reads as TGTGCCATCCACGATGGTAGCTCCTACGAGCAGTACTTC. It translates to CAIHDGSSYEQYF.